This TCR beta chain was sequenced in a study of blood T cell repertoires in COVID-19. Study summary: Both acute and convalescent COVID-19 samples were obtained from the United States, Italy and Spain.

This CDR3 contains 13 residues. Trimming removed 6 bases at V and 7 bases at J, with 12 bases between. In germline, CDR1 is ENHRY, CDR2 SYGVKD. Assay used: immunoSEQ multiplex PCR; TCRdb lists only in-frame clones, some missing. This table holds some 97,000 clones, 80% found once. This chain joins TRBV10-3 and TRBJ1-4, with a tentative D call TRBD1 (6 bases). Material for sequencing was peripheral blood. The sequence came from a woman between 65 and 79 years old with acute or convalescent COVID-19. CDR3 in DNA: TGTGCCATCAGCCAGGGGTTAGGTGAAAAACTGTTTTTT. Its protein product is CAISQGLGEKLFF.